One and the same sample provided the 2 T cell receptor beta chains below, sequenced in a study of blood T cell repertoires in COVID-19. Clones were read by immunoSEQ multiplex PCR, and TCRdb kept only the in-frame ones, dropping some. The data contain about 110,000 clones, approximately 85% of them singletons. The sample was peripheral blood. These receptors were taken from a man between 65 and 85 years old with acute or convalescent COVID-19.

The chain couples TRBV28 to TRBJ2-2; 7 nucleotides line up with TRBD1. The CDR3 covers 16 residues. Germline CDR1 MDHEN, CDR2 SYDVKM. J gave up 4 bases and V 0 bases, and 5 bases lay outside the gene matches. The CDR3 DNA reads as TGTGCCAGCAGTTTATGGTCGACAGGGAGCACCGGGGAGCTGTTTTTT. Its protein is CASSLWSTGSTGELFF.

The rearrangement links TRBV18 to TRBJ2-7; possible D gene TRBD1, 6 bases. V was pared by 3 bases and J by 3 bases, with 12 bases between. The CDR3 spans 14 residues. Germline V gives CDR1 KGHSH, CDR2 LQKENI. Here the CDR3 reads CASSPSGVVYEQYF. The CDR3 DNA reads TGTGCCAGCTCACCTTCAGGGGTCGTCTACGAGCAGTACTTC.